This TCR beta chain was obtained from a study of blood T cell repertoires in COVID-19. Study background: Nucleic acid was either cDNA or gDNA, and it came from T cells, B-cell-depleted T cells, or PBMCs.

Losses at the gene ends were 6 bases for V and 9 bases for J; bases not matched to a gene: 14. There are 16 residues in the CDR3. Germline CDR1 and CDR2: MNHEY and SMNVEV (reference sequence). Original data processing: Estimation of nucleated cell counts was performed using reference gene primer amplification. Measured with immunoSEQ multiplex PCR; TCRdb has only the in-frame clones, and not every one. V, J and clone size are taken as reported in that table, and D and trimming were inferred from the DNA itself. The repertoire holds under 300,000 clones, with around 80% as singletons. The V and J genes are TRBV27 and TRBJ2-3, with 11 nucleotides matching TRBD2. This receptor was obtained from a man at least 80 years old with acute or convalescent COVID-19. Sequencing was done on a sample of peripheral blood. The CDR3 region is CASSFPTSGGAGTQYF. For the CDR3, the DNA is TGTGCCAGCAGCTTCCCTACTAGCGGGGGTGCTGGAACGCAGTATTTT.